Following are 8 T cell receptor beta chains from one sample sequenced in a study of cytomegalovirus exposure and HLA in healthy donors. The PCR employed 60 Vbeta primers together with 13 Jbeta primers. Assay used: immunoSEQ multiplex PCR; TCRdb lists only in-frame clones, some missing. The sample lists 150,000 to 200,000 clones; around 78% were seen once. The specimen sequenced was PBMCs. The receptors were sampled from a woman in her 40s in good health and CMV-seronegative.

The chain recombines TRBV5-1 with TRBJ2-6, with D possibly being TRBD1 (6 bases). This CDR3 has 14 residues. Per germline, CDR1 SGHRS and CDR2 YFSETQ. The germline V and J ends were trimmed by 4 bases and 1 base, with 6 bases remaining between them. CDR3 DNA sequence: TGCGCCAGCAGCCAGGGGTCTGGGGCCAACGTCCTGACTTTC. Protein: CASSQGSGANVLTF.

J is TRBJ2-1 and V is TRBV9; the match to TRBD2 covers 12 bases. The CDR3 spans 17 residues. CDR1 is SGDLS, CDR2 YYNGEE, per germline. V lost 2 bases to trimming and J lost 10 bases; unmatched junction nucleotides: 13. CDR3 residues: CASSVQRMGLAGGEQFF. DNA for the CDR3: TGTGCCAGCAGCGTCCAAAGGATGGGGCTAGCGGGGGGGGAGCAGTTCTTC.

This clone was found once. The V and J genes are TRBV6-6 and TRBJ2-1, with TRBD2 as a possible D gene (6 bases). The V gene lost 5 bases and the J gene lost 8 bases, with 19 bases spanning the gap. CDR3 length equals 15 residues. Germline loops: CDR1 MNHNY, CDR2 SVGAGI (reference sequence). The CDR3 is CASSGLGGTLDEQFF. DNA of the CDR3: TGTGCCAGCAGTGGACTCGGGGGTACCCTTGATGAGCAGTTCTTC.

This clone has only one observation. The CDR3 here is CATSRDEHSNQPQHF. The CDR3 DNA follows: TGTGCCACCAGCAGAGATGAACATAGCAATCAGCCCCAGCATTTT. This chain links TRBV15 with TRBJ1-5; D is unresolved. The CDR3 spans 15 residues. Trimming took off 0 bases at V and 0 bases at J, with 6 bases between the two ends. CDR1 and CDR2 from the germline V gene are LNHNV and YYDKDF (reference sequence).

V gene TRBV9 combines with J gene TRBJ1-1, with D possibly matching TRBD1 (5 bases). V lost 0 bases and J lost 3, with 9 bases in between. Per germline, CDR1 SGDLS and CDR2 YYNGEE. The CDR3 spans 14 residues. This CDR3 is CASSVDRWDTEAFF. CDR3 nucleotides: TGTGCCAGCAGCGTAGACAGGTGGGACACTGAAGCTTTCTTT.

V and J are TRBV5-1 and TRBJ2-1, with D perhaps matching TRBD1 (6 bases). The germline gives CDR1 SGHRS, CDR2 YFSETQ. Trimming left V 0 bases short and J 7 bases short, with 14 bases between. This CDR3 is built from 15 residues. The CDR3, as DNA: TGCGCCAGCAGCTTGGGGGGAACAGGGACAAATGAGCAGTTCTTC. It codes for CASSLGGTGTNEQFF.

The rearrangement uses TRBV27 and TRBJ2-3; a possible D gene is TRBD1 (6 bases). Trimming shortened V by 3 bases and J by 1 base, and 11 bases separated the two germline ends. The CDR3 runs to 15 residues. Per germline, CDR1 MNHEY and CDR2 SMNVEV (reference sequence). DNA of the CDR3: TGTGCCAGCAGTTTTCGGGGACACCGCACAGATACGCAGTATTTT. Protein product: CASSFRGHRTDTQYF.

CDR3 loop: CSVASGTVSNEQFF. The DNA of the CDR3 is TGCAGCGTTGCCAGCGGGACCGTCTCCAATGAGCAGTTCTTC. The genes are TRBV29-1 and TRBJ2-1; 7 positions agree with TRBD2. The CDR3 contains 14 residues. The V and J ends lost 4 bases and 6 bases, in that order; junction bases with no gene match: 9. Looked up from germline, CDR1 is SQVTM and CDR2 is ANQGSEA.